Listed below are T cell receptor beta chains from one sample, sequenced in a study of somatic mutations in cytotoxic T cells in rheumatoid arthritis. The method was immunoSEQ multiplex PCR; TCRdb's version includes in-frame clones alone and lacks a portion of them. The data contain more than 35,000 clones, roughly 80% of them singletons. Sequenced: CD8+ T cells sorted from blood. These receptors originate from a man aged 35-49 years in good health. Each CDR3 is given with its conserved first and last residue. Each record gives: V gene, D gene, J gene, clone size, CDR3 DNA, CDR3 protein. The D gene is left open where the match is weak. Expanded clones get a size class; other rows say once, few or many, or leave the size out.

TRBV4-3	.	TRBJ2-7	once	TGCGCCAGCAGCCAAGGGGGGGGCGGGGCGGGCTACGAGCAGTACTTC	CASSQGGGGAGYEQYF
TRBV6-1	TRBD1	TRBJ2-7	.	TGTGCCAGCATCGATTCCCGGGACAGCTCCTACGAGCAGTACTTC	CASIDSRDSSYEQYF
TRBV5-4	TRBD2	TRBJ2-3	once	TGTGCCAGCAGCAACCCCACACGGGAGGCAGATACGCAGTATTTT	CASSNPTREADTQYF
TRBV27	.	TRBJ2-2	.	TGTGCCAGCAGTCCCCTCCCAGGGGTCTACACCGGGGAGCTGTTTTTT	CASSPLPGVYTGELFF
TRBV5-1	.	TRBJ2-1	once	TGCGCCAGCAGCTACTACATAGGAGATGGTGAGCAGTTCTTC	CASSYYIGDGEQFF
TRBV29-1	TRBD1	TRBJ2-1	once	TGCAGCGCCGAGGGACAGGTACTTAATGAGCAGTTCTTC	CSAEGQVLNEQFF
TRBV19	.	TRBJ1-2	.	TGTGCCAGTAGTGAGACAGGAAATGGCTACACCTTC	CASSETGNGYTF
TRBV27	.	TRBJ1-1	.	TGTGCCAGCTCCCCCGGATGGAACACTGAAGCTTTCTTT	CASSPGWNTEAFF
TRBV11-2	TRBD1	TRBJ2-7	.	TGTGCCAGCAGTCCCTTGGGGACAGAAACCTACGAGCAGTACTTC	CASSPLGTETYEQYF
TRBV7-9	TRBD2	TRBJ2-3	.	TGTGCCAGCAGCGAGCGGGGTACGCAGTATTTT	CASSERGTQYF
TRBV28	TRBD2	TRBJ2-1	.	TGTGCCAGCAGTTTAGTGGCTAGCGGTGTCAATGAGCAGTTCTTC	CASSLVASGVNEQFF
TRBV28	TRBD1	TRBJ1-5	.	TGTGCCAGCAGGTCCGGGACAGACTATCAGCCCCAGCATTTT	CASRSGTDYQPQHF
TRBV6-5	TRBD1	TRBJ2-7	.	TGTGCCAGCAGTTCCGGGACAGGGGGCGGCGAGCAGTACTTC	CASSSGTGGGEQYF
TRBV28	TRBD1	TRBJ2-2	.	TGTGCCAGCAGCCCCGACAGGGACACCGGGGAGCTGTTTTTT	CASSPDRDTGELFF
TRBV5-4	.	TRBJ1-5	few	TGTGCCAGCAGCTTGGAACTGGGTCCCAATCAGCCCCAGCATTTT	CASSLELGPNQPQHF
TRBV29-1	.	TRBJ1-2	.	TGCAGCGTTTCCCTAGGGTCAGGGGCCGGGGACTATGGCTACACCTTC	CSVSLGSGAGDYGYTF
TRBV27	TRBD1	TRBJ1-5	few	TGTGCCAGCAGTTTCCGACAGGGGGGACAGCCCCAGCATTTT	CASSFRQGGQPQHF
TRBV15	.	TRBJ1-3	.	TGTGCCACCAGCACGGGACCGATAAACACCATATATTTT	CATSTGPINTIYF
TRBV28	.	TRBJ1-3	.	TGTGCCAGCACCCGGCCGGACGGATCCTCTGGAAACACCATATATTTT	CASTRPDGSSGNTIYF
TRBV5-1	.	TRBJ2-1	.	TGCGCCAGCAGGCAGGGGTATGAGCAGTTCTTC	CASRQGYEQFF
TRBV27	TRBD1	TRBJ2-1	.	TGTGCCAGCAGTCCGAGACAGGGTCAGAATGAGCAGTTCTTC	CASSPRQGQNEQFF
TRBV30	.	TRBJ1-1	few	TGTGCCTGGAGTACGGGGGCCTGGTACACTGAAGCTTTCTTT	CAWSTGAWYTEAFF
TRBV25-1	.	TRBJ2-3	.	TGTGCCAGCAGTGAAAGCAGCACAGATACGCAGTATTTT	CASSESSTDTQYF
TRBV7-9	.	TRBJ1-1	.	TGTGCCAGCAGAGGGAACACTGAAGCTTTCTTT	CASRGNTEAFF
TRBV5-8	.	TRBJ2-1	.	TGTGCCAGCAGCTTGGAACAGGGCCTCTACAATGAGCAGTTCTTC	CASSLEQGLYNEQFF
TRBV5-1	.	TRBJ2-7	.	TGCGCCAGCAGCCTTTGGGCAGGGGCCGAGCAGTACTTC	CASSLWAGAEQYF
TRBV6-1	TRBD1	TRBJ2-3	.	TGTGCCAGCAGTGCTGGACAGGGGGCAGATACGCAGTATTTT	CASSAGQGADTQYF
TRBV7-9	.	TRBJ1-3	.	TGTGCCAGCAGCTTCCGGGATGCTGGAAACACCATATATTTT	CASSFRDAGNTIYF
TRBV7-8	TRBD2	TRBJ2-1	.	TGTGCCAGCAGCTTGACTAGCGGGGCGAATGAGCAGTTCTTC	CASSLTSGANEQFF
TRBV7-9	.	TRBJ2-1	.	TGTGCCAGCACCCCCCAGGGGGCGGGAGTATACAATGAGCAGTTCTTC	CASTPQGAGVYNEQFF
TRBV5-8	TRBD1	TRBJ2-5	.	TGTGCCAGCAGCTTGTACAGGGGAGAGACCCAGTACTTC	CASSLYRGETQYF
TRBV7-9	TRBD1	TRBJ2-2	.	TGTGCCAGCAGCTTAGGGGGACAGGGTGCGACCGGGGAGCTGTTTTTT	CASSLGGQGATGELFF
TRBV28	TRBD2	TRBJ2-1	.	TGTGCCAGCAGTTTTCCTTCTGGACTAGCGGGTGGGTGGGATGAGCAGTTCTTC	CASSFPSGLAGGWDEQFF
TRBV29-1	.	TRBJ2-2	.	TGCAGCGTTTTTAAAGGGACCGGGGAGCTGTTTTTT	CSVFKGTGELFF
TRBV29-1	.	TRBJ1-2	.	TGCAGCGTTGAAGCTAGGGCAGGCTATGGCTACACCTTC	CSVEARAGYGYTF
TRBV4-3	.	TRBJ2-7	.	TGCGCCAGCAGCCAAGAGGCCAGGGGTATCGAGCAGTACTTC	CASSQEARGIEQYF
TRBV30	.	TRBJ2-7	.	TGTGCCTGGTCTAACCCCCTCGCGACGGGGAACTACGAGCAGTACTTC	CAWSNPLATGNYEQYF
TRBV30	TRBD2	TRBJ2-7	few	TGTGCCTGGGGGGCTAGCGGATGGGACGAGCAGTACTTC	CAWGASGWDEQYF
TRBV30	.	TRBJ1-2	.	TGTGCCTGGAGTCCGAGTGACTATGGCTACACCTTC	CAWSPSDYGYTF
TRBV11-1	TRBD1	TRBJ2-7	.	TGTGCCAGCAGCTTAAGTCCGGGACAGGGGTACGAGCAGTACTTC	CASSLSPGQGYEQYF
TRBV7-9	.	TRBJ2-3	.	TGTGCCATCCCCCTACCGGATACGCAGTATTTT	CAIPLPDTQYF
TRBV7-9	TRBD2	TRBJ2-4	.	TGTGCCAGCAGCTTGGGGAGGGGAATAGGTATTCAGTACTTC	CASSLGRGIGIQYF